This passage covers 23 T cell receptor beta chains from one sample sequenced in a study of T cell changes during pregnancy in multiple sclerosis. Here immunoSEQ multiplex PCR was the method, and the copy in TCRdb shows in-frame clones only, minus some. This sample has some 58,000 clones, with about 96% found just once. This specimen was CD8+ T cells from peripheral blood mononuclear cells, taken after pregnancy. The source of these receptors is a female donor with multiple sclerosis, enrolled in a pregnancy study.

The chain combines TRBV11-2 with TRBJ2-7; no clear D. CDR1 is SGHAT and CDR2 is FQNNGV in the germline V gene. The CDR3 runs to 13 residues. The ends were cut back, 5 bases at V and 4 bases at J, with 12 bases in the middle. DNA of the CDR3: TGTGCCAGCAGCAAAGAGGTTTCGTACGAGCAGTACTTC. Amino acids: CASSKEVSYEQYF. The full variable domain, in which reference TRBV11-2 and TRBJ2-7 provide the parts outside the CDR3, is EAGVAQSPRYKIIEKRQSVAFWCNPISGHATLYWYQQILGQGPKLLIQFQNNGVVDDSQLPKDRFSAERLKGVDSTLKIQPAKLEDSAVYLCASSKEVSYEQYFGPGTRLTVT.

The chain recombines TRBV6-5 with TRBJ2-5; D might be TRBD2 (6 bases). V was clipped by 2 bases and J by 1 base, with 11 bases between them. This CDR3 comprises 15 residues. Germline CDR1 reads MNHEY; CDR2 reads SVGAGI. The CDR3 region has the DNA TGTGCCAGCAGTTACGGTGGAGGGATCCAAGAGACCCAGTACTTC. Protein sequence: CASSYGGGIQETQYF.

The J gene is TRBJ2-3, the V gene TRBV29-1; TRBD1 is a possible D gene (6 bases). Germline CDR1 reads SQVTM; CDR2 reads ANQGSEA. This CDR3 contains 13 residues. V was cut by 7 bases and J by 3 bases, with 14 bases left in between. CDR3 region: CSASIGGTDTQYF. The CDR3 DNA follows: TGCAGCGCCAGTATAGGGGGAACAGATACGCAGTATTTT.

This clone was counted once. The gene calls are TRBV29-1 and TRBJ2-3; 7 nucleotides line up with TRBD2. The CDR3 has 16 residues. J was trimmed by 1 base and V by 2 bases; bases with no gene match: 9. The germline V gene has CDR1 SQVTM and CDR2 ANQGSEA. CDR3 DNA: TGCAGCGTTGAACCCCCGGAGGCGGGAGGCACAGATACGCAGTATTTT. Translation: CSVEPPEAGGTDTQYF.

The chain combines TRBV27 with TRBJ1-1, with D possibly TRBD1 on 5 matching bases. Per germline, CDR1 MNHEY and CDR2 SMNVEV (reference sequence). V lost 6 bases, J lost 7 bases, and 18 bases lay in between. This CDR3 is 14 amino acids long. The CDR3 sequence is CASSRSGGRIEAFF. The CDR3 DNA reads TGTGCCAGCAGCCGTTCCGGGGGAAGGATTGAAGCTTTCTTT.

This sequence joins TRBV4-3 and TRBJ2-1; a possible D gene is TRBD2 (6 bases). Trimming pared 1 base from V and 3 bases from J, leaving 22 bases between. Germline V gene lookup returns CDR1 LGHNA and CDR2 YSLEER. The CDR3 loop spans 19 amino acids. The CDR3 sequence is CASSQGEAEGGGHYNEQFF. CDR3 bases: TGCGCCAGCAGCCAAGGGGAGGCTGAGGGAGGCGGTCACTACAATGAGCAGTTCTTC.

This chain connects TRBV28 to TRBJ2-2; 9 nucleotides match TRBD1. Losses at the gene ends were 6 bases for V and 7 bases for J; bases not matched to a gene: 9. The CDR3 totals 15 residues. Germline CDR1 is MDHEN and CDR2 is SYDVKM. The CDR3 reads CASRRGDRVHGELFF. The CDR3 DNA reads as TGTGCCAGCAGACGGGGGGACAGGGTCCACGGGGAGCTGTTTTTT.

The rearrangement joins TRBV5-1 to TRBJ1-3; D uncertain. V was cut by 5 bases and J by 1 base, with 13 bases left in between. This CDR3 spans 15 amino acids. Germline lookup yields CDR1 SGHRS and CDR2 YFSETQ. CDR3 nucleotides: TGCGCCAGCAGAGACACAGCCTCATCTGGAAACACCATATATTTT. Translating it yields CASRDTASSGNTIYF.

The chain has TRBV7-9 and TRBJ2-1, with a possible D match to TRBD1 (6 bases). Between the trimmed V and J ends, which lost 1 base and 3 bases, there was a span of 10 bases. The CDR3 totals 15 residues. CDR1 is SEHNR and CDR2 is FQNEAQ in the germline V gene (reference sequence). The chain's CDR3 is CASSLGAGDYNEQFF. The CDR3 coding sequence is TGTGCCAGCAGCTTAGGTGCAGGGGACTACAATGAGCAGTTCTTC. Full variable domain (missing parts from reference TRBV7-9 and TRBJ2-1): DTGVSQNPRHKITKRGQNVTFRCDPISEHNRLYWYRQTLGQGPEFLTYFQNEAQLEKSRLLSDRFSAERPKGSFSTLEIQRTEQGDSAMYLCASSLGAGDYNEQFFGPGTRLTVL.

The CDR3 region has the DNA TGCGCCAGCAGCCGCGGTAGCGGGTCGGGCGGGGAGCTGTTTTTT. Translating it yields CASSRGSGSGGELFF. The J gene is TRBJ2-2, the V gene TRBV4-3; 7 nucleotides agree with TRBD2. V was clipped by 4 bases and J by 7 bases; unmatched bases: 9. The length of the CDR3 is 15 residues. CDR1 and CDR2 (germline): LGHNA, YSLEER.

V is TRBV30 and J is TRBJ2-3, with D maybe TRBD2 (5 bases). CDR3 length equals 15 residues. Trimming pared 0 bases from V and 0 bases from J, leaving 10 bases between. Germline V lookup: CDR1 GTSNPN, CDR2 SVGIG (reference sequence). The CDR3: CAWSVGAASTDTQYF. CDR3 coding DNA: TGTGCCTGGAGTGTAGGAGCGGCTAGCACAGATACGCAGTATTTT.

This clone was observed a few times. This chain joins TRBV28 and TRBJ2-7, with D possibly being TRBD2 (5 bases). This CDR3 region has 15 residues. Germline CDR1 and CDR2: MDHEN and SYDVKM. The V end was cut by 1 base, the J end by 2 bases, with 12 bases between. CDR3 protein: CASSLSAFGAYEQYF. DNA for the CDR3: TGTGCCAGCAGTTTATCGGCCTTCGGGGCCTACGAGCAGTACTTC.

This chain uses TRBV19 with TRBJ2-7, with D possibly TRBD1 on 6 matching bases. V shed 1 base and J shed 2 bases, with 9 bases lying between them. CDR1 LNHDA and CDR2 SQIVND come from the germline V gene (reference sequence). The CDR3 has 14 amino acids. Here the CDR3 DNA reads TGTGCCAGTAGTATAGCAGGACAGACCTACGAGCAGTACTTC. Translated, it gives CASSIAGQTYEQYF.

This clone has just a few counts. This chain joins TRBV27 and TRBJ1-1; D is undetermined. V shed 5 bases and J shed 0 bases, with 7 bases lying between them. This CDR3 spans 13 amino acids. The germline V gene encodes CDR1 MNHEY and CDR2 SMNVEV (reference sequence). The chain's CDR3 is CASSRTVNTEAFF. The CDR3 coding sequence is TGTGCCAGCAGTAGAACAGTGAACACTGAAGCTTTCTTT.

This chain's CDR3 is CAIRGTAYGYTF. The CDR3 region has the DNA TGTGCCATCAGGGGGACAGCTTATGGCTACACCTTC. This rearrangement joins TRBV10-3 to TRBJ1-2; 7 bases fit TRBD1. V was pared by 6 bases and J by 5 bases, with 3 bases of the junction left unmatched. CDR1 and CDR2 (germline): ENHRY, SYGVKD. This CDR3 has 12 amino acids.

V and J are TRBV28 and TRBJ2-1, with 8 nucleotides matching TRBD2. Germline CDR1 and CDR2: MDHEN and SYDVKM. This CDR3 has 12 amino acids. V gave up 8 bases and J gave up 6 bases; unmatched junction bases: 3. CDR3 coding DNA: TGTGCCAGCGGCCTAGCGGGCAATGAGCAGTTCTTC. Its translation: CASGLAGNEQFF.

For this clone: At one end, the junction sequence differs from germline, possibly due to a read error. The rearrangement uses TRBV7-7 and TRBJ2-1; TRBD1 matches at 9 bases. The CDR3 consists of 17 residues. The germline V gene encodes CDR1 SSHAT and CDR2 FNYEAQ (reference sequence). CDR3 in amino acids: CASSLWDRVRRDNEQFF. The CDR3 bases are TGTGCTAGCAGCTTATGGGACAGGGTCAGGAGGGATAATGAGCAGTTCTTC.

The rearrangement joins TRBV27 to TRBJ2-5; 10 nucleotides match TRBD1. The ends lost 5 bases at V and 5 bases at J; junction bases unmatched: 8. Per the germline V gene, CDR1 is MNHEY and CDR2 is SMNVEV (reference sequence). The CDR3 runs to 15 residues. This chain's CDR3 is CASSPLTGGRETQYF. The CDR3 DNA follows: TGTGCCAGCAGTCCCCTGACAGGGGGCAGGGAGACCCAGTACTTC.

This chain uses TRBV4-1 with TRBJ2-7, with a tentative D call TRBD1 (6 bases). The CDR3 covers 14 residues. The germline V gene encodes CDR1 MGHRA and CDR2 YSYEKL. With 2 bases removed from V and 2 bases from J, the gap between germline ends came to 10 bases. The DNA for the CDR3 is TGCGCCAGCAGCCAATTGGGGGCCACCTACGAGCAGTACTTC. Protein sequence: CASSQLGATYEQYF.

The rearrangement joins TRBV28 to TRBJ2-7, with 7 nucleotides matching TRBD1. Germline trimming cut 5 bases from V and 0 bases from J; bases unmatched to any gene: 10. The CDR3 is 16 amino acids. Germline values: CDR1 MDHEN, CDR2 SYDVKM. CDR3 sequence (DNA): TGTGCCAGCAGTCCCTGGACAGGAACATACTCCTACGAGCAGTACTTC. Protein sequence: CASSPWTGTYSYEQYF.

This chain connects TRBV9 to TRBJ2-7, with 11 bases that match TRBD1. The trim removed 3 bases at V and 4 bases at J, leaving 0 bases unmatched. CDR1 and CDR2 from the germline V gene are SGDLS and YYNGEE. This CDR3 is 13 amino acids long. This CDR3 is CASSGDRGYEQYF. The CDR3 nucleotides are TGTGCCAGCAGCGGGGACAGGGGGTACGAGCAGTACTTC.

This chain connects TRBV28 to TRBJ1-5; a possible D gene is TRBD1 (5 bases). Per germline, CDR1 MDHEN and CDR2 SYDVKM. The CDR3 runs 15 residues. V gave up 8 bases and J gave up 4 bases, with 18 bases separating them. CDR3 sequence reads: CASREDMVLNQPQHF. The CDR3 region has the DNA TGTGCCAGCCGAGAGGACATGGTCCTAAATCAGCCCCAGCATTTT.

V gene TRBV7-2 combines with J gene TRBJ2-7; 7 bases fit TRBD1. Germline lookup yields CDR1 SGHTA and CDR2 FQGNSA. The trim removed 3 bases at V and 3 bases at J, leaving 5 bases unmatched. The CDR3 has 14 amino acids. The CDR3 bases are TGTGCCAGCAGCTTGTACAGGGGTAACTACGAGCAGTACTTC. Translating it yields CASSLYRGNYEQYF.